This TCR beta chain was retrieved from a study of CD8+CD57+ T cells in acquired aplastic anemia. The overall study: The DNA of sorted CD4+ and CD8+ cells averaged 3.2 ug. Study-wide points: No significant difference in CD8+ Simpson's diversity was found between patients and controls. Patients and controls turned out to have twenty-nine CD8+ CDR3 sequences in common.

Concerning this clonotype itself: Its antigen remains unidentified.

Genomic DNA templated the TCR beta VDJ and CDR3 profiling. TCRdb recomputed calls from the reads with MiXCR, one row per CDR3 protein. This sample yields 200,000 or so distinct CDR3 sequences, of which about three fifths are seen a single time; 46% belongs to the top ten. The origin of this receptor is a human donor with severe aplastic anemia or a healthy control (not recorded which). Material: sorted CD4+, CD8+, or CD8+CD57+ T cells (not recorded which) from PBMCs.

CDR3: CSASQGGGQPQHF. The CDR3 DNA is TGCAGTGCTTCTCAAGGCGGTGGACAGCCCCAGCATTTT. This sequence joins TRBV20-1 and TRBJ1-5, with D hard to call. Trimming removed 5 bases from V and 7 bases from J, with 15 bases in between. The CDR3 length is 13 residues. Looked up from germline, CDR1 is DFQATT and CDR2 is SNEGSKA (reference sequence).